This T cell receptor beta chain was found in a study of T cell responses to AZD1222 COVID-19 vaccine (dated by TCRdb to the early 2020s). With respect to the entire study: A total of 230 or so trial participants underwent TCR sequencing, of whom 207 received two doses of AZD1222 and about 26 received two doses of the MenACWY control vaccine. Trial participants were enrolled into age subgroups of 18-55, 56-69 and 70-plus years, which contained 148, 28 and 57 TCR-sequenced participants, respectively. Overall study outcomes, separate from this receptor: The 56-69-year group was small, and its depth increase did not reach significance, likely because of low power. Most participants were white British and females outnumbered males, and the authors suggested that clonal diversity may have been underestimated. Because no day 14 peak-response samples were available, the repertoires could be characterized only after the peak T cell response. CD4 TCRs associated with the vaccine covered the entire spike protein, and the dominant responses were in regions 160-218 and 743-854. Spike-specific TCR breadth and depth rose significantly after two AZD1222 doses compared with day 0 and with MenACWY recipients. Conclusions about previously exposed vaccinees were limited because only 6 or 7 AZD1222 recipients were SARS-CoV-2 seropositive at baseline. Reportedly, close to half of the unique spike-specific TCRs recognized epitopes lying outside the regions that are mutated in the B.1.351 and B.1.1.7 variants.

Turning to this clone: Its antigen is still unknown. No much larger clone exists at a distance of one base, and base qualities are not known.

The intended sense of this specimen's time point label: about 28 days (+/-7) after the second vaccine dose. AZD1222 recipients with second doses at about 4 weeks or about 12 weeks were pooled, because spike-specific TCR depth and breadth did not differ between schedules. Vaccinee samples were obtained from the UK trials COV001 and COV002, which included a single-blind randomized controlled phase 2/3 trial of AZD1222 (ChAdOx1 nCoV-19) in healthy adults. For TCRbeta chain sequencing, PBMC samples from trial participants were taken at day 0 and at day 28 after the second dose. V loses 0 bases of germline sequence and J loses 5 bases, and the interval between the two ends is 13 bases. The CDR3 measures 15 amino acids from cysteine to phenylalanine. Solely the CDR3 DNA is kept, with 45 bases framed from the first base. The germline V gene yields LGHNA for CDR1 and YNFKEQ for CDR2. The CDR3 regions of human TCRbeta chains were subjected to immunosequencing. The original methods were these. Repertoire TCRs were checked for matches against a reference library of SARS-CoV-2-specific TCRs that had been generated using the MIRA antigen-specificity platform. Breadth was defined as the fraction of unique TCRs that were SARS-CoV-2-associated, and depth was defined as the fraction of total T cells that were SARS-CoV-2-associated. Each spike-specific TCR was assigned to its reactive spike region and to a CD4 or CD8 class using the MIRA data. Log10-transformed breadth and depth values were compared by one-way ANOVA with Sidak's multiple comparisons tests. TCRdb's version of the immuneACCESS table is confined to in-frame rearrangements and falls short of the full clone set. An unresolved V gene accounts for under half of the shortfall where checked; the remainder is of unknown origin. V, J and clone size derive from that table, while D and trimming were established from the DNA sequence. Present in this sample are about 140,000 clones, around 90% of which were seen just once. The ten largest clones capture roughly 1.7% of the sample.

Rearrangement joined TRBV4-2 to TRBJ1-1; no D gene can be assigned with confidence. The material was peripheral blood, obtained 28 days after the second AZD1222 dose. The clonotype originates from an adult who received the AZD1222 COVID-19 vaccine. The DNA reads as follows: TGTGCCAGCAGCCAAGAAAGTCCCCTGGGAACTGAAGCTTTCTTT. Translated, it gives CASSQESPLGTEAFF.